A selection of T cell receptor beta chains follows, all from one sample in a study of cytomegalovirus exposure and HLA in healthy donors. TCRdb keeps only in-frame clones here, not all; method: immunoSEQ multiplex PCR. The data show some 150,000 clones, 65% to 85% seen once. Sequencing input: PBMCs. The receptors were sampled from a man between 60 and 75 years old in good health and CMV-seronegative. Both conserved end residues are part of each CDR3. Each record gives: D gene, J gene, V gene, clone size, CDR3 protein, CDR3 DNA. A D gene is named only where the DNA matches it firmly. The listing skips clone size in some rows; elsewhere it reads once, few, many or a size class.

-,TRBJ1-5,TRBV7-2,once,CASSSQVGQPQHF,TGTGCCAGCAGCTCACAGGTGGGCCAGCCCCAGCATTTT
TRBD1,TRBJ2-2,TRBV7-2,-,CASSWGQANTGELFF,TGTGCCAGCAGCTGGGGACAGGCGAACACCGGGGAGCTGTTTTTT
TRBD1,TRBJ2-7,TRBV28,-,CASIPPRETGPTYEQYF,TGTGCCAGCATCCCCCCGAGGGAGACAGGGCCGACCTACGAGCAGTACTTC
TRBD1,TRBJ1-1,TRBV5-1,few,CASSSRQGAQTEAFF,TGCGCCAGCAGCAGCCGACAGGGGGCGCAGACTGAAGCTTTCTTT
TRBD1,TRBJ2-7,TRBV18,-,CASSPAGQGDEQYF,TGTGCCAGCTCACCAGCCGGGCAGGGGGACGAGCAGTACTTC
TRBD2,TRBJ2-5,TRBV11-2,few,CASTTALAGVRGETQYF,TGTGCCAGTACAACGGCCTTAGCGGGAGTTAGGGGAGAGACCCAGTACTTC
-,TRBJ2-1,TRBV14,-,CASTARQAAVYNEQFF,TGTGCCAGCACCGCCAGACAGGCTGCGGTTTACAATGAGCAGTTCTTC
-,TRBJ1-6,TRBV10-1,once,CASRGELDTSNNSPLHF,TGCGCCAGCAGGGGTGAGCTGGACACTTCGAATAATTCACCCCTCCACTTT
-,TRBJ2-7,TRBV30,-,CAWTHNSGREQYF,TGTGCCTGGACTCACAACAGCGGGCGCGAGCAGTACTTC
-,TRBJ2-5,TRBV2,-,CASSWSGGLQETQYF,TGTGCCAGCAGTTGGTCCGGGGGACTCCAAGAGACCCAGTACTTC
-,TRBJ1-2,TRBV4-1,-,CASSQGASGGNINGYTF,TGCGCCAGCAGCCAGGGTGCCTCGGGGGGCAATATTAATGGCTACACCTTC
-,TRBJ2-2,TRBV10-3,-,CATRQDSNTGELFF,TGTGCCACCCGACAGGACTCGAACACCGGGGAGCTGTTTTTT
-,TRBJ1-5,TRBV6-1,few,CASSESGVSFQPQHF,TGTGCCAGCAGTGAAAGCGGGGTGAGTTTTCAGCCCCAGCATTTT
-,TRBJ2-3,TRBV9,few,CASSVGGRYTDTQYF,TGTGCCAGCAGCGTAGGTGGGAGGTACACAGATACGCAGTATTTT
TRBD1,TRBJ1-4,TRBV30,-,CAWTSGTGATNEKLFF,TGTGCCTGGACCAGCGGGACAGGGGCAACTAATGAAAAACTGTTTTTT
TRBD2,TRBJ2-7,TRBV11-2,-,CASSLRTTGLPAYEQYF,TGTGCCAGCAGCCTAAGAACCACGGGACTACCAGCCTACGAGCAGTACTTC
TRBD2,TRBJ2-5,TRBV30,-,CAWRLAGGLETQYF,TGTGCCTGGAGATTAGCGGGGGGGCTTGAGACCCAGTACTTC
-,TRBJ2-4,TRBV6-5,-,CASSSRGVVQYF,TGTGCCAGCAGTTCCAGGGGTGTGGTTCAGTACTTC
TRBD1,TRBJ2-3,TRBV7-8,once,CASRYRAGGEDDTQYF,TGTGCCAGCAGATATAGGGCAGGGGGCGAGGATGATACGCAGTATTTT
TRBD1,TRBJ1-2,TRBV28,-,CASTDPDRNYGYTF,TGTGCCAGCACCGATCCGGACAGGAACTATGGCTACACCTTC
-,TRBJ2-1,TRBV7-9,-,CASSLVRGTSYNEQFF,TGTGCCAGCAGCTTAGTTCGCGGGACTTCCTACAATGAGCAGTTCTTC
TRBD2,TRBJ2-7,TRBV28,once,CASRKTSGRASSYEQYF,TGTGCCAGCAGAAAGACTAGCGGGAGAGCAAGCTCCTACGAGCAGTACTTC
TRBD2,TRBJ2-3,TRBV5-8,-,CASSSTSGADTQYF,TGTGCCAGCAGCTCGACTAGCGGGGCAGATACGCAGTATTTT
-,TRBJ2-1,TRBV4-3,-,CASSQVGLGGRTYNEQFF,TGCGCCAGCAGCCAAGTTGGCTTGGGGGGTCGCACCTACAATGAGCAGTTCTTC
-,TRBJ1-5,TRBV18,-,CASSQGGDQPQHF,TGTGCCAGCTCACAGGGGGGGGATCAGCCCCAGCATTTT
-,TRBJ2-7,TRBV5-1,-,CASSQGQTPTTEQYF,TGCGCCAGCAGCCAAGGACAAACTCCTACGACCGAGCAGTACTTC
TRBD1,TRBJ2-7,TRBV4-3,-,CASSHSGTGNYEQYF,TGCGCCAGCAGCCATTCCGGGACAGGGAACTACGAGCAGTACTTC
-,TRBJ1-1,TRBV7-8,-,CASILPPTSPMNTEAFF,TGTGCCAGCATCCTCCCTCCCACATCTCCAATGAACACTGAAGCTTTCTTT
-,TRBJ1-1,TRBV2,-,CASSERGDNTEAFF,TGTGCCAGCAGTGAACGCGGGGATAACACTGAAGCTTTCTTT
-,TRBJ1-2,TRBV7-2,-,CASSRSTGGDGYTF,TGTGCCAGCAGCCGATCTACAGGAGGGGATGGCTACACCTTC
TRBD2,TRBJ2-2,TRBV10-1,few,CASSEGVSGRNTGELFF,TGCGCCAGCAGTGAAGGAGTTAGCGGGAGAAACACCGGGGAGCTGTTTTTT
TRBD1,TRBJ2-7,TRBV30,-,CAWQPDRGVYEQYF,TGTGCCTGGCAACCAGACAGGGGGGTCTACGAGCAGTACTTC
-,TRBJ2-7,TRBV4-1,-,CASSQLTAYEQYF,TGCGCCAGCAGCCAACTGACAGCCTACGAGCAGTACTTC
TRBD2,TRBJ2-2,TRBV19,-,CASRPGTSGLTGELFF,TGTGCCAGTAGACCTGGGACTAGCGGGCTTACCGGGGAGCTGTTTTTT
TRBD1,TRBJ1-5,TRBV7-9,-,CASSATGQGDQPQHF,TGTGCCAGCAGCGCCACGGGACAGGGGGATCAGCCCCAGCATTTT
TRBD2,TRBJ2-1,TRBV27,-,CASSLFPGLADNEQFF,TGTGCCAGCAGTTTATTTCCGGGACTAGCTGACAATGAGCAGTTCTTC
TRBD1,TRBJ2-7,TRBV6-9,-,CAGRSGQSYEQYF,TGTGCCGGCCGATCGGGACAGTCCTACGAGCAGTACTTC
TRBD1,TRBJ2-6,TRBV6-1,-,CAGNRGTGANVLTF,TGTGCCGGAAACAGGGGAACTGGGGCCAACGTCCTGACTTTC
-,TRBJ1-2,TRBV27,-,CASSHAGGGLNYGYTF,TGTGCCAGCAGTCACGCGGGGGGTGGACTGAACTATGGCTACACCTTC
-,TRBJ2-3,TRBV28,once,CASSSGERAITDTQYF,TGTGCCAGCAGTTCGGGAGAGCGGGCGATCACAGATACGCAGTATTTT
-,TRBJ1-6,TRBV6-1,-,CASSGAVAGNSPLHF,TGTGCCAGCAGTGGAGCGGTGGCAGGTAATTCACCCCTCCACTTT
TRBD1,TRBJ1-5,TRBV4-2,-,CASSRTGINQPQHF,TGTGCCAGCAGCCGGACAGGGATCAATCAGCCCCAGCATTTT